The clone carrying this TCR beta chain was seen once. TCRdb reprocessed the 5' RACE reads via MiXCR and lists one record per CDR3 protein. The repertoire consists of about 140,000 distinct CDR3 sequences, with 5% to 8% occurring once and the leading ten covering under 0.7%. This CDR3 region has 12 residues. V dropped 5 bases and J dropped 6; count of bases not matched to a gene: 2. In germline, CDR1 is WNHNN, CDR2 SYGVQD (reference sequence). The data belong to a study of T cells after yellow fever vaccination. This clonotype originated in a man younger than 40 who received the YFV17D yellow fever vaccine. This chain links TRBV10-1 with TRBJ2-7, with 9 positions matching TRBD1. The specimen was CD4+ T cells sorted from PBMCs, collected 10 days after the yellow fever booster vaccination. The CDR3: CASSTGGSEQYF. CDR3 nucleotides: TGCGCCAGCAGTACAGGGGGCTCCGAGCAGTACTTC.